The next 17 T cell receptor beta chains were all read from a single sample in a study of blood T cell repertoires in COVID-19. The method was immunoSEQ multiplex PCR; TCRdb's version includes in-frame clones alone and lacks a portion of them. The sample consists of 100,000 or so clones, 75% to 85% of them appearing once. The sequenced sample was peripheral blood. The receptors were gathered from a human donor in a cohort sampled during active COVID-19.

J is TRBJ1-1 and V is TRBV7-6; 8 bases are a match to TRBD1. V lost 4 bases and J lost 14; bases outside the gene matches: 15. CDR3 length: 14 amino acids. Germline CDR1 SGHVS, CDR2 FNYEAQ. The CDR3 bases are TGTGCCAGCAGCTCTTCCCCTGCCGGGACAGGTTTGTTCTTT. Residues: CASSSSPAGTGLFF.

This clone was recorded many times. The gene calls are TRBV13 and TRBJ2-2, with D perhaps matching TRBD2 (5 bases). This CDR3 region has 16 residues. The germline V gene has CDR1 PRHDT and CDR2 FYEKMQ (reference sequence). V lost 5 bases and J lost 1, with 14 bases in between. CDR3 amino acids: CASSEPGMGNTGELFF. CDR3 in DNA: TGTGCCAGCAGCGAACCCGGGATGGGGAACACCGGGGAGCTGTTTTTT.

CDR3 DNA: TGTGCCAGCAGTTCTCTTGCCCTCCGGGGAGAGACCCAGTACTTC. As protein: CASSSLALRGETQYF. V and J are TRBV27 and TRBJ2-5; maybe TRBD2 (5 bases). Looked up from germline, CDR1 is MNHEY and CDR2 is SMNVEV (reference sequence). V lost 4 bases to trimming and J lost 4 bases, with 16 bases between them. The CDR3 is made up of 15 amino acids.

This clone was detected only a few times. The rearrangement joins TRBV27 to TRBJ2-7; D possibly corresponds to TRBD2 (7 bases). Germline CDR1 is MNHEY and CDR2 is SMNVEV (reference sequence). CDR3 length: 14 amino acids. V gave up 8 bases and J gave up 2 bases, with 16 bases separating them. CDR3: CASQGRGGPYEQYF. CDR3 in DNA: TGTGCCAGCCAGGGGAGGGGAGGCCCCTACGAGCAGTACTTC.

The rearrangement links TRBV11-3 to TRBJ2-5; 10 bases align to TRBD2. The CDR3 covers 17 residues. The germline V gene has CDR1 SGHNT and CDR2 YENEEA. The junction had 9 bases not matched to a gene; V was cut back by 3 bases and J by 2 bases. This CDR3 reads CASSLVVTSGEQETQYF. CDR3 nucleotides: TGTGCCAGCAGCTTGGTGGTCACTAGCGGGGAGCAAGAGACCCAGTACTTC.

The J gene is TRBJ2-3, the V gene TRBV4-1, with D possibly TRBD2 on 5 matching bases. The CDR3 consists of 14 residues. Germline V gives CDR1 MGHRA, CDR2 YSYEKL. V dropped 4 bases and J dropped 5 bases, with 13 bases sitting between them. The CDR3 protein is CASSLRPEGDTQYF. The DNA of the CDR3 is TGCGCCAGCAGCCTCCGGCCAGAGGGAGATACGCAGTATTTT.

The gene calls are TRBV3-1 (or the pseudogene TRBV3-2) and TRBJ2-2; tentatively, D is TRBD1 (6 bases). The CDR3 runs 16 residues. Deletions cut 5 bases from V and 2 bases from J, with 15 bases between. The germline V gene has CDR1 LGHDT and CDR2 YNNKEL (reference sequence). CDR3: CASSERRRGNTGELFF. The CDR3 DNA reads as TGTGCCAGCAGCGAGAGACGCAGGGGAAACACCGGGGAGCTGTTTTTT.

The CDR3 nucleotides are TGTGCCAGCAGCTTAGATTCAGGGGAGCTGTTTTTT. This sequence encodes CASSLDSGELFF. This sequence joins TRBV11-2 and TRBJ2-2; the D is unclear. There are 12 residues in the CDR3. V shed 0 bases and J shed 8 bases, with 4 bases lying between them. Germline CDR1 is SGHAT and CDR2 is FQNNGV.

This clone was observed a few times. The J gene is TRBJ1-2, the V gene TRBV14, with 7 nucleotides matching TRBD1. Germline-derived CDR1 and CDR2 are SGHDN and FVKESK. V shed 0 bases and J 6 bases; nucleotides not matched to a gene: 13. This CDR3 spans 17 amino acids. DNA of the CDR3: TGTGCCAGCAGCCAAGACAGGGGGTGGACGTCGGTGGATGGCTACACCTTC. Translating it yields CASSQDRGWTSVDGYTF.

V usage is TRBV28 and J usage is TRBJ2-7, with D unclear. V lost 2 bases, J lost 1 base, and 12 bases lay in between. This CDR3 is 15 amino acids long. The V gene's germline CDR1 is MDHEN and CDR2 SYDVKM. CDR3 sequence reads: CASSLDLGGSYEQYF. The DNA for the CDR3 is TGTGCCAGCAGTTTAGACCTAGGCGGATCCTACGAGCAGTACTTC.

This clone was seen a handful of times. The rearrangement uses TRBV6-6 and TRBJ1-5; D is perhaps TRBD1 (6 bases). The germline V gene encodes CDR1 MNHNY and CDR2 SVGAGI (reference sequence). CDR3 length: 12 amino acids. The V end was cut by 6 bases, the J end by 9 bases, with 12 bases between. The CDR3 region has the DNA TGTGCCAGCAGGTTGTACAGGGCGCCCCAGCATTTT. Translation: CASRLYRAPQHF.

The chain combines TRBV10-2 with TRBJ2-1; 10 nucleotides agree with TRBD2. With V trimmed by 1 base and J by 2 bases, 2 bases remained unmatched. CDR1 and CDR2 (germline): WSHSY, SAAADI. This CDR3 contains 16 residues. CDR3 sequence reads: CASSEWGTSAYNEQFF. The CDR3, as DNA: TGCGCCAGCAGTGAGTGGGGGACTAGCGCCTACAATGAGCAGTTCTTC.

The rearrangement links TRBV4-2 to TRBJ2-5; 8 bases fit TRBD2. The CDR3 is made up of 15 amino acids. The ends lost 6 bases at V and 4 bases at J; junction bases unmatched: 10. The germline gives CDR1 LGHNA, CDR2 YNFKEQ. CDR3 sequence reads: CASSLRGALRETQYF. Written as DNA, the CDR3 is TGTGCCAGCAGTCTGCGGGGGGCATTACGAGAGACCCAGTACTTC.

This chain joins TRBV6-5 and TRBJ2-1; no clear D. The length of the CDR3 is 13 residues. Trimming cost V 8 bases and J 2 bases, with 10 bases left between them. Germline CDR1 reads MNHEY; CDR2 reads SVGAGI. The CDR3 coding sequence is TGTGCCAGCCGCCCCAGTGCCTACAATGAGCAGTTCTTC. This translates into CASRPSAYNEQFF.

The V gene is TRBV29-1, the J gene TRBJ2-7; 9 nucleotides align to TRBD1. This CDR3 comprises 14 residues. J was trimmed by 3 bases and V by 6 bases; bases with no gene match: 9. CDR1 and CDR2 from the germline V gene are SQVTM and ANQGSEA. DNA for the CDR3: TGCAGCGTCGAGGGGGGACAGGGACACTACGAGCAGTACTTC. Translating it yields CSVEGGQGHYEQYF.

The V gene is TRBV11-1, the J gene TRBJ2-3, with D possibly TRBD1 on 5 matching bases. Per germline, CDR1 SGHAT and CDR2 FQDESV (reference sequence). V shed 4 bases and J shed 2 bases, with 13 bases lying between them. The CDR3 runs to 15 residues. CDR3 in amino acids: CASSSRRVNTDTQYF. Written as DNA, the CDR3 is TGTGCCAGCAGCTCCCGCAGGGTGAACACAGATACGCAGTATTTT.

The rearrangement uses TRBV2 and TRBJ2-1, with a weak D call TRBD1 (5 bases). V lost 3 bases and J 8 bases, leaving 14 bases between the germline ends. Germline CDR1 reads SNHLY; CDR2 reads FYNNEI. This CDR3 region has 14 residues. The CDR3 loop is CASSDQGQTYEQFF. The CDR3 bases are TGTGCCAGCAGTGACCAGGGCCAAACCTATGAGCAGTTCTTC.